The next 21 T cell receptor beta chains were all read from a single sample in a study of blood T cell repertoires in COVID-19. The repertoire was sequenced with immunoSEQ multiplex PCR; TCRdb's copy has only in-frame clones and lacks some. The top ten hold less than 2% of the sample, which has about 290,000 clones, under 90% seen once. The sample comprised PBMCs or T cells enriched from blood (not recorded which). The source of these receptors is a woman between 40 and 50 years old who had recovered from COVID-19.

This sequence joins TRBV12-3 or TRBV12-4 and TRBJ1-1, with 8 bases that match TRBD1. The CDR3 loop spans 13 amino acids. J was trimmed by 8 bases and V by 6 bases; bases with no gene match: 8. CDR3 DNA: TGTGCCAGCAGCAGGAGACAGGGGATCGAAGCTTTCTTT. Residues: CASSRRQGIEAFF.

The chain combines TRBV27 with TRBJ2-3; D unresolved. This CDR3 region has 14 residues. V lost 3 bases and J 6 bases, leaving 13 bases between the germline ends. Germline lookup yields CDR1 MNHEY and CDR2 SMNVEV (reference sequence). DNA of the CDR3: TGTGCCAGCAGTTTTCAAGTCACAAGTGATACGCAGTATTTT. Translation gives CASSFQVTSDTQYF.

This clone appeared once. This chain links TRBV9 with TRBJ2-7; TRBD1 is a possible D gene (5 bases). V was pared by 1 base and J by 5 bases, with 13 bases between. The length of the CDR3 is 14 residues. CDR1 SGDLS and CDR2 YYNGEE come from the germline V gene. CDR3 in amino acids: CASSVTQGGNEQYF. The CDR3, as DNA: TGTGCCAGCAGCGTAACGCAGGGTGGGAACGAGCAGTACTTC. Full variable domain (outside the CDR3, taken from reference TRBV9 and TRBJ2-7): DSGVTQTPKHLITATGQRVTLRCSPRSGDLSVYWYQQSLDQGLQFLIQYYNGEERAKGNILERFSAQQFPDLHSELNLSSLELGDSALYFCASSVTQGGNEQYFGPGTRLTVT.

Here the CDR3 DNA reads TGCGCCAGCAGCTTGCGTAGCCGGGAGTCGGAAGAGACCCAGTACTTC. Its translation: CASSLRSRESEETQYF. V usage is TRBV5-1 and J usage is TRBJ2-5; D may be TRBD2 (6 bases). Germline loops: CDR1 SGHRS, CDR2 YFSETQ. Trimming removed 1 base from V and 3 bases from J, with 16 bases in between. The length of the CDR3 is 16 residues.

The V call is TRBV6-2 or TRBV6-3, the J call TRBJ1-6; TRBD1 is a possible D gene (5 bases). The V gene's germline CDR1 is MNHEY and CDR2 SVGEGT. Trimming cost V 2 bases and J 11 bases, with 19 bases left between them. The CDR3 is 16 amino acids. CDR3 bases: TGTGCCAGCAGTTACAACAGGAACGAGAAAAATCCACCCCTCCACTTT. This translates into CASSYNRNEKNPPLHF.

The V gene is TRBV10-2, the J gene TRBJ1-6; a weak D match, TRBD1 (5 bases). The V end lost 6 bases, the J end lost 6 bases, and 18 bases lay between the germline ends. This CDR3 is built from 16 residues. Germline V gene data show CDR1 as WSHSY and CDR2 as SAAADI. The CDR3 protein is CASSLRQPELNSPLHF. CDR3 in DNA: TGCGCCAGCAGCCTTAGACAGCCCGAACTTAATTCACCCCTCCACTTT.

CDR3 DNA: TGTGCCAGCAGCCAACAACAGACATATTACACAGATACGCAGTATTTT. Translation gives CASSQQQTYYTDTQYF. The V gene is TRBV3-1 (or the pseudogene TRBV3-2), the J gene TRBJ2-3; D remains unclear. The CDR3 has 16 amino acids. The germline CDR1 and CDR2 sequences are LGHDT and YNNKEL (reference sequence). V shed 2 bases and J shed 2 bases, with 14 bases lying between them.

The chain carries TRBV14 and TRBJ2-1, with 9 bases fitting TRBD2. Germline trimming cut 0 bases from V and 7 bases from J; bases unmatched to any gene: 10. Germline V CDR1 and CDR2: SGHDN, FVKESK. The CDR3 consists of 17 residues. The CDR3 DNA reads as TGTGCCAGCAGCCAAGATCGGCGGGAGGGCCACTATAATGAGCAGTTCTTC. It yields the protein CASSQDRREGHYNEQFF.

The chain couples TRBV7-9 to TRBJ1-1, with 8 bases lining up with TRBD1. Losses at the gene ends were 2 bases for V and 12 bases for J; bases not matched to a gene: 20. Germline V gene sequence: CDR1 SEHNR, CDR2 FQNEAQ (reference sequence). The CDR3 runs to 17 residues. The CDR3 nucleotides are TGTGCCAGCAGCTTACTTTCTTCGGGTACAGGGGGGGCGAAAACTTTCTTT. This encodes CASSLLSSGTGGAKTFF. Filled out from reference TRBV7-9 and TRBJ1-1, the complete variable domain reads DTGVSQNPRHKITKRGQNVTFRCDPISEHNRLYWYRQTLGQGPEFLTYFQNEAQLEKSRLLSDRFSAERPKGSFSTLEIQRTEQGDSAMYLCASSLLSSGTGGAKTFFGQGTRLTVV.

J is TRBJ1-1 and V is TRBV5-1, with a possible D match to TRBD1 (6 bases). This CDR3 is 15 amino acids long. From germline, CDR1 is SGHRS and CDR2 YFSETQ. V was pared by 0 bases and J by 7 bases, with 16 bases between. The CDR3 DNA is TGCGCCAGCAGCTTGGTGACTAACAGGGTGGATGAAGCTTTCTTT. Protein sequence: CASSLVTNRVDEAFF. Looking up the rest from reference TRBV5-1 and TRBJ1-1 gives the full variable domain: KAGVTQTPRYLIKTRGQQVTLSCSPISGHRSVSWYQQTPGQGLQFLFEYFSETQRNKGNFPGRFSGRQFSNSRSEMNVSTLELGDSALYLCASSLVTNRVDEAFFGQGTRLTVV.

The chain employs TRBV12-5 and TRBJ2-2, with TRBD1 matching over 8 bases. Germline loops: CDR1 LGHNT, CDR2 FRNRAP. After removal of 7 bases from V and 0 bases from J, the junction contained 10 bases not matched to a gene. CDR3 size: 17 residues. CDR3 loop: CASAPTPGQANTGELFF. In nucleotides, the CDR3 is TGTGCTAGTGCCCCTACACCGGGACAGGCGAACACCGGGGAGCTGTTTTTT.

V usage is TRBV19 and J usage is TRBJ1-5, with 8 bases identical to TRBD1. Germline loops: CDR1 LNHDA, CDR2 SQIVND (reference sequence). The CDR3 extends over 16 amino acids. After removal of 5 bases from V and 6 bases from J, the junction contained 12 bases not matched to a gene. CDR3 protein: CASSQDGQGRVQPQHF. CDR3 coding DNA: TGTGCCAGTAGTCAAGACGGACAGGGACGAGTTCAGCCCCAGCATTTT.

The chain recombines TRBV5-4 with TRBJ1-1; TRBD1 matches 8 bases. In germline, CDR1 is SGHNT, CDR2 YYREEE (reference sequence). V was pared by 4 bases and J by 7 bases, with 9 bases of the junction left unmatched. This CDR3 has 14 residues. As DNA, the CDR3 is TGTGCCAGCAGCATGCGCAGGGGGCAATTTGAAGCTTTCTTT. Protein sequence: CASSMRRGQFEAFF.

The chain employs TRBV5-1 and TRBJ2-5; TRBD2 matches at 13 bases. V was clipped by 0 bases and J by 1 base; unmatched bases: 3. CDR1 SGHRS and CDR2 YFSETQ come from the germline V gene. This CDR3 is built from 17 residues. The CDR3 sequence is CASSLAGTSGAQETQYF. The DNA for the CDR3 is TGCGCCAGCAGCTTGGCCGGGACTAGCGGGGCCCAAGAGACCCAGTACTTC.

The rearrangement links TRBV2 to TRBJ2-5, with 9 bases fitting TRBD2. The CDR3 contains 13 residues. Germline V gene data show CDR1 as SNHLY and CDR2 as FYNNEI. V lost 7 bases to trimming and J lost 7 bases; unmatched junction nucleotides: 7. CDR3 loop: CASNGGRAGTQYF. DNA of the CDR3: TGTGCCAGCAATGGCGGGAGGGCCGGGACCCAGTACTTC.

The rearrangement uses TRBV5-4 and TRBJ2-3; D is unclear. Germline V gives CDR1 SGHNT, CDR2 YYREEE (reference sequence). V was clipped by 4 bases and J by 0 bases, with 12 bases between them. The CDR3 is 15 residues long. The CDR3, as DNA: TGTGCCAGCAGCCTGTCTATCGCTAGCACAGATACGCAGTATTTT. As protein: CASSLSIASTDTQYF.

This chain links TRBV6-2 or TRBV6-3 with TRBJ1-4, with D hard to call. The germline CDR1 and CDR2 sequences are MNHEY and SVGEGT. Trimming removed 4 bases from V and 4 bases from J, with 10 bases in between. The CDR3 sequence is 14 residues long. CDR3 DNA sequence: TGTGCCAGCAGTTTTAGAGGGTTTAATGAAAAACTGTTTTTT. Amino acid sequence: CASSFRGFNEKLFF.

In this sample, this clone turned up a few times. V gene TRBV6-2 or TRBV6-3 combines with J gene TRBJ2-1; 12 nucleotides match TRBD2. V trimming: 2 bases; J trimming: 9 bases; junction bases outside the gene matches: 8. Germline CDR1 and CDR2: MNHEY and SVGEGT. There are 16 residues in the CDR3. The CDR3 loop reads CASSYPPSGRALEQFF. DNA for the CDR3: TGTGCCAGCAGTTACCCGCCTAGCGGGAGGGCCCTTGAGCAGTTCTTC.

The chain carries TRBV19 and TRBJ1-5, with 9 positions matching TRBD1. This CDR3 is 14 amino acids long. J gave up 9 bases and V 3 bases, and 6 bases lay outside the gene matches. Germline loops: CDR1 LNHDA, CDR2 SQIVND (reference sequence). CDR3 coding DNA: TGTGCCAGTAGTATCCAGGACAGGGGTCGGCCCCAGCATTTT. Protein sequence: CASSIQDRGRPQHF.

The chain has TRBV5-5 and TRBJ1-1; tentatively, D is TRBD1 (6 bases). The CDR3 length is 15 residues. Germline V gives CDR1 SGHKS, CDR2 YYEKEE (reference sequence). V was clipped by 0 bases and J by 4 bases, with 13 bases between them. CDR3 amino acids: CASSLAAGAGTEAFF. The CDR3 DNA follows: TGTGCCAGCAGCTTGGCCGCAGGGGCGGGCACTGAAGCTTTCTTT.

This chain uses TRBV7-2 with TRBJ1-1, with 12 bases lining up with TRBD1. CDR3 length: 22 residues. The V segment lost 0 bases and the J segment 5 bases; nucleotides outside the gene matches: 22. Germline V gene lookup returns CDR1 SGHTA and CDR2 FQGNSA. The CDR3 region is CASSLASLLPNRDRGRRTEAFF. The CDR3 coding sequence is TGTGCCAGCAGCTTAGCCTCTTTACTCCCGAATCGGGACAGGGGGCGTCGTACTGAAGCTTTCTTT.